This T cell receptor beta chain was sequenced for a study of T-cell memory formation after mild COVID-19 (dated by TCRdb to the early 2020s). A note on the overall study: Most TCR sequence clusters were specific to one of the two donors. The cohort was made up of two young adult volunteers, one female and one male, who were previously healthy. In a couple of donors, T-cell clones that expanded and contracted after mild COVID-19 were followed by sequencing TCRalpha and TCRbeta repertoires longitudinally. Broader findings and caveats from the paper: Some responding clones were detected in pre-infection memory, which suggested that pre-existing cross-reactive memory T cells had joined the SARS-CoV-2 response. Balanced CD4/CD8 phenotypes were observed for clones contracting from day 15 to 85, whereas a bias towards CD4+ was observed for a second wave of clones expanding from day 15 to 37. The study covered only two mild cases, and larger cohorts including severe cases with pre-infection samples were considered necessary. Whether the second-wave clones peaking on day 37 were SARS-CoV-2 specific was not confirmed. Contracting CD4+ clones turned up mainly in the CM and EM memory subsets, whereas EMRA was where CD8+ clones were enriched.

Sequencing instrument: Illumina NovaSeq 6000. Using 5'RACE with constant-segment primers, TCRalpha and TCRbeta cDNA libraries were constructed, with sample barcodes and unique molecular identifiers added in the process. RNA was extracted from every sample with Trizol reagent. The libraries were amplified in two PCR steps, and the second step added a second sample barcode and Illumina TruSeq adapters. Sequencing of the libraries was done on an Illumina NovaSeq, producing 2 x 150 bp paired-end reads. The paper's data handling went like this. Reads were demultiplexed and collapsed into UMI-guided consensus sequences with migec v1.2.7. Using mixcr v2.1.11, UMI consensuses were aligned to TRA and TRB V and J templates and then assembled into clonotypes. A clonotype was counted as expanded or contracted only if both edgeR and NoisET called the change significant, with noise models trained on biological replicates. edgeR calls used a false discovery rate-adjusted p below 0.01 and a log2 fold-change threshold of 1. As an exploratory analysis of dynamics, max-normalized trajectories of the 1000 most abundant clonotypes were examined with PCA combined with hierarchical clustering. The CD4 or CD8 phenotype of responding clones was assigned using the separately sequenced CD4+ and CD8+ repertoires. The public reads were reprocessed in TCRdb via fastp at Q25 and MiXCR, keeping in-frame beta chains. Every CDR3 protein is listed once, alongside the most common genes and DNA of its rows. The V and J calls, along with clone size, are taken from TCRdb and not from the paper's own processing. The sample data list 400,000 to 500,000 distinct CDR3 sequences, and about 19% of these were observed just once. The ten biggest clones cover around 8% of the sample.

CDR1 and CDR2 are read off the germline V gene as SGDLS and YYNGEE. For this chain, trimming is 5 bases at the V end and 4 bases at the J end, and the number of junction bases without a gene match is 11. From the cysteine through the phenylalanine, the CDR3 covers 16 amino acids. Only the CDR3 part of the read is kept: 48 bases, read in frame from the first base. Notes on this clonotype: Its antigen remains undetermined. No quality values exist for individual bases; no much larger clone is one base distant.

PBMCs were isolated by Ficoll-Paque density gradient centrifugation. The chain is encoded by TRBV9 joined to TRBJ2-1; 8 junctional bases match TRBD2. Material for sequencing was PBMCs or a T cell subset sorted from them (not recorded which). This clonotype originated in an adult woman who had mild COVID-19 (a few samples of this study predate the infection). The sample titles of this study are shuffled in the database, so cell type and time point are left out; the donor was told from shared clones. The CDR3 reads CASSESPRGGYNEQFF. The DNA reads TGTGCCAGCAGTGAGAGTCCCCGGGGGGGTTACAATGAGCAGTTCTTC.